The 30 T cell receptor beta chains given below trace back to one sample, sequenced in a study of chemoradiotherapy in HPV16-positive cancers. Sequencing used immunoSEQ multiplex PCR; TCRdb keeps in-frame clones, though not all of them. Among around 6,200 clones, more than 65% were seen once, and the ten largest hold 6% to 9%. The sample consisted of tumor tissue, taken from a patient who underwent chemoradiotherapy. All receptors come from a human donor with HPV-associated anogenital cancer.

In its sample, this clone was seen once. The CDR3 sequence is CASSQPKGNGYTF. The CDR3 region has the DNA TGCGCCAGCAGCCAACCGAAGGGCAATGGCTACACCTTC. This chain uses TRBV4-1 with TRBJ1-2; D is uncertain. V was shortened by 2 bases and J by 6 bases, with 10 bases between the two germline ends. Germline V lookup: CDR1 MGHRA, CDR2 YSYEKL. This CDR3 has 13 amino acids.

A few counts support this clone. CDR3 sequence reads: CASTSDTGELFF. Here the CDR3 DNA reads TGTGCCAGCACGAGTGACACCGGGGAGCTGTTTTTT. V and J are TRBV2 and TRBJ2-2; the D is unclear. The ends were cut back, 7 bases at V and 3 bases at J, with 6 bases in the middle. Germline V gene data show CDR1 as SNHLY and CDR2 as FYNNEI. The CDR3 sequence is 12 residues long.

In this sample, this clone turned up a few times. The chain carries TRBV25-1 and TRBJ1-4; tentative D call: TRBD1 (5 bases). From germline, CDR1 is MGHDK and CDR2 SYGVNS. The CDR3 is made up of 13 amino acids. V was clipped by 8 bases and J by 7 bases, with 14 bases between them. The CDR3 bases are TGTGCCAGCCATCGGGACTGGCCTGAAAAACTGTTTTTT. Translating gives CASHRDWPEKLFF.

The chain combines TRBV5-1 with TRBJ1-2; D gene unclear. V shed 1 base and J shed 6 bases, with 13 bases lying between them. Per the germline V gene, CDR1 is SGHRS and CDR2 is YFSETQ. The CDR3 has 14 amino acids. The CDR3 spells CASSLYVGADGYTF. As DNA, the CDR3 is TGCGCCAGCAGCTTGTATGTGGGCGCAGATGGCTACACCTTC. Together with reference TRBV5-1 and TRBJ1-2, the CDR3 gives the full variable domain: KAGVTQTPRYLIKTRGQQVTLSCSPISGHRSVSWYQQTPGQGLQFLFEYFSETQRNKGNFPGRFSGRQFSNSRSEMNVSTLELGDSALYLCASSLYVGADGYTFGSGTRLTVV.

V usage is TRBV6-1 and J usage is TRBJ1-2; TRBD1 might be the D (6 bases). Germline V gene lookup returns CDR1 MNHNS and CDR2 SASEGT. The germline V and J ends were trimmed by 4 bases and 8 bases, with 20 bases remaining between them. The CDR3 contains 15 residues. CDR3 DNA sequence: TGTGCCAGCAGTGCCACTGGCGGACAGCTTAGGGGCTACACCTTC. It is translated as CASSATGGQLRGYTF.

The chain uses TRBV27 and TRBJ2-1, with unresolved D. Germline V gene sequence: CDR1 MNHEY, CDR2 SMNVEV (reference sequence). Deletions cut 3 bases from V and 6 bases from J, with 12 bases between. This CDR3 region has 14 residues. As DNA, the CDR3 is TGTGCCAGCAGTTTCCGGTCTCTAGGCAATGAGCAGTTCTTC. Translation: CASSFRSLGNEQFF.

The chain couples TRBV27 to TRBJ2-3, with TRBD2 identical over 7 bases. The junction had 12 bases not matched to a gene; V was cut back by 4 bases and J by 5 bases. Germline V lookup: CDR1 MNHEY, CDR2 SMNVEV (reference sequence). There are 16 residues in the CDR3. This chain's CDR3 is CASSSLAGVGRDTQYF. The CDR3, as DNA: TGTGCCAGCAGTTCGCTTGCGGGAGTTGGGAGAGATACGCAGTATTTT.

This clone was seen once. The chain combines TRBV18 with TRBJ2-1; TRBD2 aligns across 7 bases. Losses at the gene ends were 3 bases for V and 2 bases for J; bases not matched to a gene: 10. Germline V gene lookup returns CDR1 KGHSH and CDR2 LQKENI. CDR3 length: 17 amino acids. CDR3 in DNA: TGTGCCAGCTCACCGCGTCAAAGCGGGATAGCCTACAATGAGCAGTTCTTC. Protein product: CASSPRQSGIAYNEQFF.

This chain uses TRBV7-9 with TRBJ1-1; D remains unclear. V lost 5 bases to trimming and J lost 2 bases, with 9 bases between them. This CDR3 has 13 amino acids. Per germline, CDR1 SEHNR and CDR2 FQNEAQ (reference sequence). The CDR3 here is CASSRPGNTEAFF. The CDR3 nucleotides are TGTGCCAGCAGCCGCCCCGGCAACACTGAAGCTTTCTTT.

The rearrangement uses TRBV21-1 and TRBJ1-1. TRBV21-1 is tagged as a pseudogene. This CDR3 is 12 amino acids long. The DNA for the CDR3 is TGTGCCAGCAGCAAAGTGGGGGGAGAAGCTTTCTTT. This encodes CASSKVGGEAFF.

The rearrangement joins TRBV5-4 to TRBJ2-7; D perhaps matches TRBD1 (6 bases). The V gene lost 6 bases and the J gene lost 3 bases, with 16 bases spanning the gap. Germline V gene lookup returns CDR1 SGHNT and CDR2 YYREEE (reference sequence). The CDR3 totals 14 residues. CDR3 nucleotide sequence: TGTGCCAGCAAACGGTACGGACAGAACTACGAGCAGTACTTC. Encoded protein: CASKRYGQNYEQYF.

The gene calls are TRBV9 and TRBJ2-7; 9 positions match TRBD1. CDR3 size: 15 residues. V lost 4 bases to trimming and J lost 3 bases; unmatched junction nucleotides: 8. The germline gives CDR1 SGDLS, CDR2 YYNGEE. The CDR3 protein is CASSPWQDRGYEQYF. In nucleotides, the CDR3 is TGTGCCAGCAGCCCCTGGCAGGACAGGGGCTACGAGCAGTACTTC.

This chain joins TRBV5-4 and TRBJ1-2, with D hard to call. The CDR3 contains 13 residues. V was trimmed by 1 base and J by 2 bases, leaving 6 bases between them. Germline V lookup: CDR1 SGHNT, CDR2 YYREEE (reference sequence). DNA of the CDR3: TGTGCCAGCAGCTTGATAGGGAACTATGGCTACACCTTC. This codes for CASSLIGNYGYTF.

V and J are TRBV5-1 and TRBJ2-3; D is unresolved. The germline V and J ends were trimmed by 2 bases and 6 bases, with 19 bases remaining between them. The germline V gene encodes CDR1 SGHRS and CDR2 YFSETQ. This CDR3 contains 16 residues. CDR3 sequence reads: CASSFDPWTDRDTQYF. CDR3 sequence (DNA): TGCGCCAGCAGCTTTGATCCCTGGACCGATCGGGATACGCAGTATTTT.

This clone was detected only a few times. This chain joins TRBV28 and TRBJ1-2; no reliable D call. This CDR3 is built from 13 residues. The V end lost 5 bases, the J end lost 4 bases, and 11 bases lay between the germline ends. CDR1 and CDR2 from the germline V gene are MDHEN and SYDVKM. CDR3 sequence (DNA): TGTGCCAGCAGTCCCGGTGCAGGCTATGGCTACACCTTC. Amino acids: CASSPGAGYGYTF.

This clone was recorded once. The V and J genes are TRBV7-9 and TRBJ1-1, with a possible D match to TRBD1 (5 bases). The ends were cut back, 5 bases at V and 0 bases at J, with 10 bases in the middle. The CDR3 covers 14 residues. The germline V gene encodes CDR1 SEHNR and CDR2 FQNEAQ (reference sequence). The CDR3, as DNA: TGTGCCAGCAGCCAGGGCACTTTGAACACTGAAGCTTTCTTT. This gives the protein CASSQGTLNTEAFF.

The chain has TRBV7-2 and TRBJ1-5, with a possible D match to TRBD1 (5 bases). The CDR3 has 14 amino acids. V shed 5 bases and J shed 6 bases, with 14 bases lying between them. Germline-derived CDR1 and CDR2 are SGHTA and FQGNSA. CDR3 loop: CASSPQGGRQPQHF. The CDR3 DNA follows: TGTGCCAGCAGCCCCCAGGGAGGTCGTCAGCCCCAGCATTTT.

The V and J genes are TRBV11-2 and TRBJ2-5; D unresolved. The J call is doubtful: the DNA matches TRBJ2-7 better. The CDR3 covers 12 residues. CDR1 and CDR2 from the germline V gene are SGHAT and FQNNGV. CDR3 in amino acids: CASRTNSYEQYF. The CDR3 nucleotides are TGTGCCAGCAGAACCAACTCCTACGAGCAGTACTTC.

This chain connects TRBV10-3 to TRBJ2-2; possible D gene TRBD2, 5 bases. The CDR3 is made up of 17 amino acids. CDR1 ENHRY and CDR2 SYGVKD come from the germline V gene. Trimming removed 5 bases from V and 0 bases from J, with 16 bases in between. The CDR3 sequence: CAISLMGVSANTGELFF. The DNA of the CDR3 is TGTGCCATCAGTCTAATGGGAGTTAGCGCGAACACCGGGGAGCTGTTTTTT.

Only a few counts were recorded for this clone. The rearrangement joins TRBV4-1 to TRBJ1-5, with D possibly matching TRBD1 (6 bases). The CDR3 covers 15 residues. The V end was cut by 0 bases, the J end by 7 bases, with 13 bases between. Germline V gene sequence: CDR1 MGHRA, CDR2 YSYEKL. CDR3 nucleotides: TGCGCCAGCAGCCAAGAAGGGGGTCGGAGCCAGCCCCAGCATTTT. Translating it yields CASSQEGGRSQPQHF.

The chain links TRBV30 to TRBJ2-3, with 7 bases fitting TRBD1. Germline loops: CDR1 GTSNPN, CDR2 SVGIG (reference sequence). Unmatched junction bases numbered 6, after V lost 3 bases and J lost 0 bases. This CDR3 spans 15 amino acids. The CDR3 is CAWRRQGLSTDTQYF. Written as DNA, the CDR3 is TGTGCCTGGAGGAGACAGGGCCTCAGCACAGATACGCAGTATTTT.

The rearrangement joins TRBV5-1 to TRBJ2-7; TRBD2 matches 7 bases. J gave up 2 bases and V 5 bases, and 10 bases lay outside the gene matches. There are 15 residues in the CDR3. The germline V gene encodes CDR1 SGHRS and CDR2 YFSETQ. The CDR3 DNA sequence: TGCGCCAGCAGGGGAGAGGGAGGGTGGGCCTACGAGCAGTACTTC. It is translated as CASRGEGGWAYEQYF. The variable domain in full, completed from reference TRBV5-1 and TRBJ2-7, reads KAGVTQTPRYLIKTRGQQVTLSCSPISGHRSVSWYQQTPGQGLQFLFEYFSETQRNKGNFPGRFSGRQFSNSRSEMNVSTLELGDSALYLCASRGEGGWAYEQYFGPGTRLTVT.

The genes are TRBV7-8 and TRBJ2-2, with D perhaps matching TRBD1 (6 bases). V was clipped by 4 bases and J by 1 base, with 16 bases between them. CDR1 and CDR2 from the germline V gene are SGHVS and FQNEAQ. The length of the CDR3 is 17 residues. The CDR3 sequence: CASSSRGQIVNTGELFF. Here the CDR3 DNA reads TGTGCCAGCAGCTCGCGCGGACAGATTGTGAACACCGGGGAGCTGTTTTTT.

This rearrangement joins TRBV23-1 to TRBJ1-2, with D tentatively TRBD1 (6 bases). TRBV23-1 is sorted into the ORF group, with uncertain function. The V end lost 6 bases, the J end lost 4 bases, and 21 bases lay between the germline ends. The CDR3 is 16 amino acids. CDR3 sequence reads: CASSVPGASGSYGYTF. The CDR3 DNA reads TGCGCCAGCAGCGTCCCGGGGGCATCAGGCAGCTATGGCTACACCTTC.

This clone is medium-sized. The chain employs TRBV5-1 and TRBJ1-2; 7 nucleotides agree with TRBD1. Germline CDR1 is SGHRS and CDR2 is YFSETQ. The V and J ends lost 4 bases and 7 bases, in that order; junction bases with no gene match: 13. The CDR3 totals 15 residues. CDR3 amino acids: CASSPEPGQPLGYTF. The CDR3 DNA follows: TGCGCCAGCAGCCCAGAACCGGGACAGCCACTTGGCTACACCTTC.

The chain joins TRBV20-1 to TRBJ1-4; TRBD1 is a possible D gene (5 bases). Germline V CDR1 and CDR2: DFQATT, SNEGSKA (reference sequence). V was trimmed by 6 bases and J by 7 bases, leaving 9 bases between them. This CDR3 spans 11 amino acids. The CDR3 sequence is CSAAGGEKLFF. The CDR3 DNA reads TGCAGTGCGGCCGGGGGTGAAAAACTGTTTTTT.

V gene TRBV2 combines with J gene TRBJ1-1, with 7 bases matching TRBD1. The V and J ends lost 6 bases and 2 bases, in that order; junction bases with no gene match: 3. Germline CDR1 and CDR2: SNHLY and FYNNEI. The CDR3 has 13 residues. The CDR3: CASSGTANTEAFF. CDR3 in DNA: TGTGCCAGCAGCGGGACAGCTAACACTGAAGCTTTCTTT.

This clone was found once. The chain combines TRBV10-1 with TRBJ1-1; D is unresolved. Germline CDR1 is WNHNN and CDR2 is SYGVQD (reference sequence). The CDR3 extends over 13 amino acids. The germline V and J ends were trimmed by 3 bases and 7 bases, with 12 bases remaining between them. The CDR3 DNA sequence: TGCGCCAGCAGTGAAACTGTAGTAAGTGAAGCTTTCTTT. The encoded protein is CASSETVVSEAFF.

This clone was detected a few times. This chain links TRBV9 with TRBJ2-1; 12 bases match TRBD1. The trim removed 4 bases at V and 9 bases at J, leaving 8 bases unmatched. CDR3 size: 15 residues. Germline-derived CDR1 and CDR2 are SGDLS and YYNGEE. The CDR3 nucleotides read TGTGCCAGCAGCCCAAGGGACAGGGGGCGGGGTGAGCAGTTCTTC. This codes for CASSPRDRGRGEQFF.

The gene calls are TRBV9 and TRBJ2-3; TRBD1 matches at 8 bases. Trimming at V came to 2 bases and at J to 7 bases, leaving 9 bases not matched to a gene. Germline V gives CDR1 SGDLS, CDR2 YYNGEE. The CDR3 covers 15 residues. The CDR3 here is CASSVDQGAVNTQYF. The CDR3 DNA reads TGTGCCAGCAGCGTGGACCAGGGGGCGGTAAATACGCAGTATTTT.